The T cell receptor (beta chain) under discussion was sequenced for a study of blood T cell repertoires in COVID-19. In the original processing: Estimated nucleated cell counts came from reference gene primer amplification. Only in-frame clones appear in the TCRdb table, and some are missing; sequencing was by immunoSEQ multiplex PCR. The D gene and trimming were derived from the DNA, and the V and J assignments and clone size from that table. The data contain a few hundred thousand clones, 85% to 90% of them singletons. Sequencing was performed on peripheral blood. The TCR comes from a woman in her forties or fifties with acute or convalescent COVID-19.

In DNA form, the CDR3 reads TGTGCCAGCAGCTTTAGCCCCAGGGATGGCGGAAACACCATATATTTT. As protein: CASSFSPRDGGNTIYF. The chain is built from TRBV7-2 and TRBJ1-3; possibly TRBD1 for D (5 bases). Trimming stripped 3 bases from V and 4 bases from J, with 16 bases between. The CDR3 totals 16 residues. CDR1 and CDR2 (germline): SGHTA, FQGNSA.